Only a few counts were recorded for the clone carrying this TCR beta chain. Antigen specificity is unknown. This sample stems from a study of CD8 T cells in ankylosing spondylitis. Study-level points and caveats: Disease-linked clones bore a CD8+ phenotype, appearing relatively rarely in peripheral blood.

A single record per CDR3 protein comes from TCRdb applying MiXCR to the 5' RACE reads. The data hold 180,000 or so distinct CDR3 sequences, with around 10% observed a single time. Germline lookup yields CDR1 SEHNR and CDR2 FQNEAQ (reference sequence). The V gene end was trimmed by 2 bases and the J gene end by 5 bases; junction bases not matched to a gene: 7. The CDR3 spans 15 residues. Specimen: blood, either unsorted or a sorted T cell fraction (not recorded which). The chain uses TRBV7-9 and TRBJ2-7; 9 positions agree with TRBD2. This TCR derives from a male donor with ankylosing spondylitis or in good health (not recorded which). The CDR3 here is CASSLRSSGTDEQYF. The CDR3 DNA reads TGTGCCAGCAGCTTAAGATCTAGCGGGACGGACGAGCAGTACTTC.